The sequence of this T cell receptor (beta chain) was determined in a study of Graves' ophthalmopathy and Graves' hyperthyroidism. Patients in the hyperthyroidism group, adults aged 18 to 65, were newly diagnosed, under 2 months' duration. Uncontrolled infections, pregnancy, lactation or other autoimmune diseases led to patient exclusion. The V end was cut by 0 bases, the J end by 1 base, with 7 bases between. The germline V gene has CDR1 SGHRS and CDR2 YFSETQ. The CDR3 covers 14 residues. This clonotype was found many times. What it recognizes is unknown. Study outcomes and limitations: Progression of ophthalmopathy was predicted by the model with about 68% sensitivity and around 77% specificity.

RNA transcripts provided the template for amplifying TCR beta CDR3 regions. Scientists carried out first-round RT-PCR using HTBI primers and then a second-round multiplex PCR. TCRdb reanalysed the multiplex PCR reads using MiXCR and keeps one entry per CDR3 protein. The table records roughly 1.1 million distinct CDR3 sequences, about two fifths of them present only once. The sequenced sample consisted of peripheral blood or thyroid tissue (not recorded which). The gene calls are TRBV5-1 and TRBJ1-1; D not certain. The source is an adult man with Graves' hyperthyroidism. CDR3 coding DNA: TGCGCCAGCAGCTTGGAAAGCGGGAACACTGAAGCTTTCTTT. It specifies CASSLESGNTEAFF.